What follows are 16 T cell receptor beta chains derived from one specimen sequenced in a study of control samples from healthy donors and cancer patients. TCRdb's table, derived via immunoSEQ multiplex PCR, lists solely in-frame clones and lacks some. The repertoire holds 130,000 or so clones, with about nine tenths as singletons. The sample comprised PBMCs. The origin of the receptors is a middle-aged man with head and neck cancer.

Written as DNA, the CDR3 is TGTGCCAGCAGCTCCTCCCTACAGGGGGCTACTGAAGCTTTCTTT. The encoded protein is CASSSSLQGATEAFF. The chain joins TRBV7-9 to TRBJ1-1; 9 bases match TRBD1. With V trimmed by 4 bases and J by 5 bases, 8 bases remained unmatched. Germline lookup yields CDR1 SEHNR and CDR2 FQNEAQ (reference sequence). The CDR3 runs to 15 residues. The entire variable domain, with the rest obtained from reference TRBV7-9 and TRBJ1-1, is as follows: DTGVSQNPRHKITKRGQNVTFRCDPISEHNRLYWYRQTLGQGPEFLTYFQNEAQLEKSRLLSDRFSAERPKGSFSTLEIQRTEQGDSAMYLCASSSSLQGATEAFFGQGTRLTVV.

This rearrangement joins TRBV5-1 to TRBJ1-1, with TRBD1 matching over 11 bases. From germline, CDR1 is SGHRS and CDR2 YFSETQ. After removal of 4 bases from V and 1 base from J, the junction contained 9 bases not matched to a gene. The CDR3 spans 17 residues. The CDR3 nucleotides read TGCGCCAGCAGCCCGGGACAGGGGGTTGGAGGGAACACTGAAGCTTTCTTT. Its translation: CASSPGQGVGGNTEAFF.

The rearrangement joins TRBV6-5 to TRBJ1-2; 8 bases map to TRBD1. V shed 6 bases, J shed 0 bases, and the junction held 3 bases outside the gene matches. The germline V gene encodes CDR1 MNHEY and CDR2 SVGAGI. The CDR3 is 14 residues long. The CDR3 sequence: CASRSGGSNYGYTF. DNA of the CDR3: TGTGCCAGCAGGTCAGGGGGCTCTAACTATGGCTACACCTTC.

The J gene is TRBJ2-5, the V gene TRBV7-2, with D perhaps matching TRBD2 (5 bases). The ends were cut back, 4 bases at V and 4 bases at J, with 19 bases in the middle. Germline loops: CDR1 SGHTA, CDR2 FQGNSA. The CDR3 contains 16 residues. The CDR3 DNA sequence: TGTGCCAGCAGCTCACACAATAGCGAGCTGAGAGAGACCCAGTACTTC. Its translation: CASSSHNSELRETQYF.

The chain joins TRBV28 to TRBJ1-2, with 9 bases identical to TRBD1. Unmatched junction bases numbered 8, after V lost 4 bases and J lost 8 bases. This CDR3 comprises 14 residues. Per the germline V gene, CDR1 is MDHEN and CDR2 is SYDVKM. CDR3 sequence (DNA): TGTGCCAGCAGTTCCGAGTACAGGGGGCGAGGCTACACCTTC. It yields the protein CASSSEYRGRGYTF.

The genes are TRBV11-3 and TRBJ2-3, with D perhaps matching TRBD2 (5 bases). There are 13 residues in the CDR3. Germline V gives CDR1 SGHNT, CDR2 YENEEA. Trimming removed 4 bases at V and 6 bases at J, with 11 bases between. CDR3 sequence reads: CASSYGVLDTQYF. The CDR3 region has the DNA TGTGCCAGCAGCTACGGGGTACTTGATACGCAGTATTTT.

The gene calls are TRBV2 and TRBJ2-3, with D possibly TRBD1 on 6 matching bases. The CDR3 spans 14 residues. Germline-derived CDR1 and CDR2 are SNHLY and FYNNEI. V shed 7 bases and J shed 9 bases, with 20 bases lying between them. CDR3 in amino acids: CASTPSTGYRTQYF. CDR3 in DNA: TGTGCCAGCACTCCCTCCACAGGGTATAGAACGCAGTATTTT.

The gene calls are TRBV20-1 and TRBJ2-7, with 8 bases identical to TRBD1. Trimming cost V 3 bases and J 4 bases; bases outside gene matches: 11. Germline loops: CDR1 DFQATT, CDR2 SNEGSKA (reference sequence). The CDR3 spans 15 residues. The CDR3 region is CSASVLLQGVYEQYF. The CDR3 nucleotides are TGCAGTGCTAGTGTTTTGTTACAGGGGGTATACGAGCAGTACTTC.

This clone was counted a few times. The chain has TRBV6-5 and TRBJ2-7; 10 nucleotides agree with TRBD1. The V segment lost 8 bases and the J segment 3 bases; nucleotides outside the gene matches: 10. This CDR3 region has 15 residues. Germline V gives CDR1 MNHEY, CDR2 SVGAGI. DNA of the CDR3: TGTGCCAGCCGGGAGGGACAGGGGAACCGCTACGAGCAGTACTTC. As protein: CASREGQGNRYEQYF.

This chain connects TRBV29-1 to TRBJ2-3; D is uncertain. V was cut by 1 base and J by 4 bases, with 15 bases left in between. Germline V CDR1 and CDR2: SQVTM, ANQGSEA. This CDR3 spans 15 amino acids. The CDR3 loop reads CSVEGFGGRPDTQYF. DNA of the CDR3: TGCAGCGTTGAAGGATTCGGTGGCCGCCCAGATACGCAGTATTTT.

The CDR3 DNA reads as TGTGCCAGCAGGTCGACAGGGGGGCATGGGTTGAACACTGAAGCTTTCTTT. The encoded protein is CASRSTGGHGLNTEAFF. This rearrangement joins TRBV2 to TRBJ1-1, with TRBD1 matching over 9 bases. Per germline, CDR1 SNHLY and CDR2 FYNNEI. The CDR3 contains 17 residues. The ends lost 6 bases at V and 0 bases at J; junction bases unmatched: 11.

V gene TRBV4-2 combines with J gene TRBJ2-3, with D tentatively TRBD2 (5 bases). CDR1 and CDR2 (germline): LGHNA, YNFKEQ. Trimming cost V 3 bases and J 6 bases, with 10 bases left between them. The CDR3 has 13 residues. Here the CDR3 reads CASSQVPGDTQYF. CDR3 DNA: TGTGCCAGCAGCCAGGTACCGGGGGATACGCAGTATTTT.

V gene TRBV11-2 combines with J gene TRBJ2-6; D call uncertain. Trimming took 1 base from V and 4 from J, leaving 8 bases between them. CDR1 SGHAT and CDR2 FQNNGV come from the germline V gene. The CDR3 is 15 residues long. The CDR3 sequence: CASSLGGAGANVLTF. The CDR3 DNA is TGTGCCAGCAGCTTAGGAGGAGCAGGGGCCAACGTCCTGACTTTC. Full variable domain (outside the CDR3, taken from reference TRBV11-2 and TRBJ2-6): EAGVAQSPRYKIIEKRQSVAFWCNPISGHATLYWYQQILGQGPKLLIQFQNNGVVDDSQLPKDRFSAERLKGVDSTLKIQPAKLEDSAVYLCASSLGGAGANVLTFGAGSRLTVL.

The gene calls are TRBV15 and TRBJ2-7; 7 nucleotides align to TRBD2. Trimming cost V 1 base and J 5 bases; bases outside gene matches: 8. Germline CDR1 LNHNV, CDR2 YYDKDF (reference sequence). The CDR3 is made up of 15 amino acids. The CDR3 sequence is CATSRGGGSINEQYF. The CDR3 bases are TGTGCCACCAGCAGAGGAGGCGGGAGTATCAACGAGCAGTACTTC.

The gene calls are TRBV20-1 and TRBJ1-2; no firm D call. CDR1 and CDR2 (germline): DFQATT, SNEGSKA (reference sequence). V was clipped by 3 bases and J by 7 bases, with 12 bases between them. This CDR3 has 12 residues. The CDR3 here is CSASEDPFGYTF. Here the CDR3 DNA reads TGCAGTGCTAGTGAGGACCCCTTTGGCTACACCTTC.

The rearrangement uses TRBV13 and TRBJ1-3; no reliable D call. V dropped 5 bases and J dropped 2 bases, with 13 bases sitting between them. Germline CDR1 is PRHDT and CDR2 is FYEKMQ (reference sequence). The CDR3 consists of 15 residues. The CDR3 DNA reads as TGTGCCAGCAGCCCCAATGACCGGGCTGGAAACACCATATATTTT. It specifies CASSPNDRAGNTIYF.